The clone carrying this TCR beta chain showed up many times. Its antigen is undetermined. CDR1 SQVTM and CDR2 ANQGSEA come from the germline V gene. V was pared by 7 bases and J by 5 bases, with 2 bases of the junction left unmatched. CDR3 size: 13 residues. Molecular barcoded adaptors covering alpha/delta and beta/gamma chains were used on roughly 400 ng RNA. TCRdb analysed the reads with MiXCR anew, one entry per CDR3 protein. The sample yields around 60,000 distinct CDR3 sequences, roughly 19% seen once. The data belong to a study of read filtering for tumor transcriptome and immune sequencing. About the research overall: Patients were approximately 18 male and 11 to 15 female, mean age around 66 years, range about 47 to 80. After DNase treatment, RNA was made into whole-transcriptome libraries.

Study-wide results and caveats: In IR-seq, single-read clonotypes were around four fifths of clonotypes but around 3.5% of reads.

Sampling of bone marrow took place during active disease in every patient. The sequence was obtained from a donor at least 40 years old with multiple myeloma. This sequence joins TRBV29-1 and TRBJ2-2, with TRBD2 matching over 12 bases. The sample taken for sequencing was a population of CD138-negative cells sorted from bone marrow. The CDR3 nucleotides read TGCAGCGGGACTAGCGGGACTACCGGGGAGCTGTTTTTT. Amino acids: CSGTSGTTGELFF.